This TCR beta chain comes out of a study of CD8+ T cells in alopecia areata. In the study overall: C3H/HeJ graft donors with spontaneous alopecia, aged about 6-13 months, supplied skin that was transplanted onto female C3H/HeJ mice aged about 7-10 weeks. Findings and limits, study-wide: Higher clonality and more expanded CD8+ clones appeared in lesional than normal scalp.

It was cDNA, reverse transcribed from extracted RNA, that served as the sequencing template. The method was immunoSEQ multiplex PCR; TCRdb's version includes in-frame clones alone and lacks a portion of them. The sample yields some 110,000 clones, without any singletons. CDR3 length: 14 amino acids. Germline V lookup: CDR1 NNHNN, CDR2 SYGAGS (reference sequence). This clone has just a few counts. What it binds is unknown. The gene names here belong to mouse. The read gets to within 4 residues of the CDR3 end, and the germline J gene fills in the rest. The TCR was taken from a C3H/HeJ mouse with alopecia areata. The MHC haplotype of the strain is H2-k. The chain couples TRBV13-2 to TRBJ2-7; 8 nucleotides align to TRBD1. The sequenced sample was lesional skin. The sequenced CDR3 bases are TGTGCCAGCGGTGATGCCGACAGGGGATAT. It translates to CASGDADRGY. The complete CDR3 sequence is CASGDADRGYEQYF.